This is a list of T cell receptor beta chains from one sample in a study of OX40 agonist ivuxolimab in advanced cancers. Assay: immunoSEQ multiplex PCR; the TCRdb copy retains only in-frame clones and omits some. The sample holds tens of thousands of clones; around 87% are singletons and the top ten take more than 3.5%. Sequencing used CD4+ or CD8+ T cells sorted from blood, obtained in a trial of the OX40 agonist ivuxolimab. The receptors shown here come from an adult with an advanced solid tumor such as melanoma, head and neck, liver or kidney cancer. CDR3s include the opening cysteine and the closing phenylalanine or tryptophan. Each record gives: V gene, J gene, clone size, CDR3 protein. A clone size is listed for some rows: how often the clone was seen (once, few, many), or a class if it is expanded.

TRBV5-1,TRBJ2-1,.,CASSFGLAGGRSNEQFF
TRBV4-3,TRBJ2-7,.,CASSQDSGGDEQYF
TRBV21-1,TRBJ2-7,.,CASSKGCLDSPKSYEQYF
TRBV19,.,.,CASSIDLGVGGYEQYF
TRBV27,TRBJ2-7,few,CASSLTALSDEQYF
TRBV19,TRBJ2-5,.,CASSTQTGETQYF
TRBV7-2,TRBJ2-7,.,CASSPSGQGLYEQYF
TRBV6-5,TRBJ1-1,.,CASSSQGRENTEAFF
TRBV2,TRBJ1-1,few,CASSGRDRPRGGLTEAFF
TRBV6-5,TRBJ2-7,.,CASSQGTPAYEQYF
TRBV5-1,TRBJ2-3,.,CASSVDLGTDTQYF
TRBV19,TRBJ1-2,.,CASSPRQGNNYGYTF
TRBV10-1,TRBJ2-1,.,CASSDTGYNEQFF
TRBV30,TRBJ1-5,.,CAWSVPHGNPSNQPQHF
TRBV27,TRBJ1-1,.,CASSLRSPREAFF
TRBV7-9,.,once,CASSLAPGWGEQYF
TRBV6-5,TRBJ2-1,.,CASTRTYATYNEQFF